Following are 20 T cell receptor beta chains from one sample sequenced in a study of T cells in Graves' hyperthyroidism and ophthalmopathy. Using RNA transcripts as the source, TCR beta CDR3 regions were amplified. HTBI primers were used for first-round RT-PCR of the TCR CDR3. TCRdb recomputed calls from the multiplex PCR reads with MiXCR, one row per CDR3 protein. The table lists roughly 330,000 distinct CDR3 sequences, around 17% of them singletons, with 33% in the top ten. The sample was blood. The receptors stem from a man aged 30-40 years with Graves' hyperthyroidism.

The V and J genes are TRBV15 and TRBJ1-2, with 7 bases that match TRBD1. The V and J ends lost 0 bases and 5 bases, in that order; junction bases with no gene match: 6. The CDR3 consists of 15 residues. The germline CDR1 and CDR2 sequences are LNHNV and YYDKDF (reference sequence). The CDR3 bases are TGTGCCACCAGCAGAGATCGGCAGGGGGGGTATGGCTACACCTTC. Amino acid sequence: CATSRDRQGGYGYTF. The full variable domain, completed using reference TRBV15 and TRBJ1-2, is DAMVIQNPRYQVTQFGKPVTLSCSQTLNHNVMYWYQQKSSQAPKLLFHYYDKDFNNEADTPDNFQSRRPNTSFCFLDIRSPGLGDTAMYLCATSRDRQGGYGYTFGSGTRLTVV.

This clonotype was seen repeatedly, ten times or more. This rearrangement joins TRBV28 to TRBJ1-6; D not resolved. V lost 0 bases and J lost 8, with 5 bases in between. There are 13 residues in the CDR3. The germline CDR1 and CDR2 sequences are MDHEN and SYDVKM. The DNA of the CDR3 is TGTGCCAGCAGTTTATGGTCCTATTCACCCCTCCACTTT. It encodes CASSLWSYSPLHF.

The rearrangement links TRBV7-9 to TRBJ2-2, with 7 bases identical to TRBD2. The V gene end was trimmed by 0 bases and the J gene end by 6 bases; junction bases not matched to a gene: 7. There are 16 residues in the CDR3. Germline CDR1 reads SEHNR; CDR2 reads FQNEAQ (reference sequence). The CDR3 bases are TGTGCCAGCAGCTTAGCAGGCGGGGCGGGAGCCGGGGAGCTGTTTTTT. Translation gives CASSLAGGAGAGELFF.

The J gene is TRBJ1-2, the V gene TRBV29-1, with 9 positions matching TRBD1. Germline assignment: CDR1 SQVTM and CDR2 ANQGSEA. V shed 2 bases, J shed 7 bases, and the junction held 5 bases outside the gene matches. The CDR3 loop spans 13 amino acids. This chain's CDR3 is CSVETGGAGGYTF. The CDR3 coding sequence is TGCAGCGTTGAAACAGGGGGCGCTGGTGGCTACACCTTC.

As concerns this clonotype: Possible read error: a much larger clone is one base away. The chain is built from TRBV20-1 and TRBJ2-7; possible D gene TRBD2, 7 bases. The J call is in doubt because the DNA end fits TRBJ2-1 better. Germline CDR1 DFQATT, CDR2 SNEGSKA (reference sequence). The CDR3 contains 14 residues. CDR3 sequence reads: CSASGGAPIYEQFF. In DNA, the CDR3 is TGCAGTGCTAGTGGGGGGGCACCAATCTACGAGCAGTTCTTC.

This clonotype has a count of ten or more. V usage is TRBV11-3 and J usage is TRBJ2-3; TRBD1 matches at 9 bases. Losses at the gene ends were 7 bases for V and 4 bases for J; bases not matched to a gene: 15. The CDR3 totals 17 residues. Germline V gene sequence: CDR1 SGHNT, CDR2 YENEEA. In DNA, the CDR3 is TGTGCCAGCAACAAGGCAGGGACAGGGAAGTTGGCAGATACGCAGTATTTT. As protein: CASNKAGTGKLADTQYF.

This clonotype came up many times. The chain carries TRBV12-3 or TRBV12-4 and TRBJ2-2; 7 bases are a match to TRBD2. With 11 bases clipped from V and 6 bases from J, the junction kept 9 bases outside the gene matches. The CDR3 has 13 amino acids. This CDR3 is CAWRGGRSGELFF. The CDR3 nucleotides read TGTGCCTGGCGGGGAGGGCGGTCCGGGGAGCTGTTTTTT.

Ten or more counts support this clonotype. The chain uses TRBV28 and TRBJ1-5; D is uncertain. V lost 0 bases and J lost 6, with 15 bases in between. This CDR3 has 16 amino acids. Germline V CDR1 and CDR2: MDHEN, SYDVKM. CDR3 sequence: CASSLWRRMEVQPQHF. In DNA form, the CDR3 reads TGTGCCAGCAGTTTATGGAGGCGGATGGAGGTTCAGCCCCAGCATTTT.

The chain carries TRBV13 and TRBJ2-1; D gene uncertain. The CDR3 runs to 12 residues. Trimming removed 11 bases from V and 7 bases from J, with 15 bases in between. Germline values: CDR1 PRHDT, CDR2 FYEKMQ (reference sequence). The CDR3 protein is CAQAVAGNEQFF. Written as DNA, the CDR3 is TGTGCCCAGGCGGTGGCAGGAAATGAGCAGTTCTTC.

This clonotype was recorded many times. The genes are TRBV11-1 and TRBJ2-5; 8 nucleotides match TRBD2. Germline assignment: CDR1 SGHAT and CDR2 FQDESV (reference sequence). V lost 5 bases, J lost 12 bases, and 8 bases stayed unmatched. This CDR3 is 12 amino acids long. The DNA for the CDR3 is TGTGCCAGCAGCCAATACACGGGACTAGAGTACTTC. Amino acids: CASSQYTGLEYF.

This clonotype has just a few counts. In nucleotides, the CDR3 is TGTGCCAGCAGTTTAAACGCGCAGGGTTTGGACACTGAAGCTTTCTTT. Its translation is CASSLNAQGLDTEAFF. This sequence joins TRBV12-3 or TRBV12-4 and TRBJ1-1, with D perhaps TRBD1 (5 bases). The CDR3 extends over 16 amino acids. Trimming pared 2 bases from V and 3 bases from J, leaving 16 bases between.

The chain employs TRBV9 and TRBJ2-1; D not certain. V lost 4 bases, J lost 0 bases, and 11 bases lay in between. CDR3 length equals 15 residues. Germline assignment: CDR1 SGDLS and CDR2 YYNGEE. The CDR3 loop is CASSPAIGSYNEQFF. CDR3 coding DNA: TGTGCCAGCAGCCCAGCGATCGGCTCCTACAATGAGCAGTTCTTC.

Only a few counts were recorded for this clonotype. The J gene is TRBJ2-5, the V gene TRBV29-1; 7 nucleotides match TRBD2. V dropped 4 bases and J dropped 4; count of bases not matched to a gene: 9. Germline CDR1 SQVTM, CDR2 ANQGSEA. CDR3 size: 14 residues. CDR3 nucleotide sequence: TGCAGCGTTGGCCGTGAGGTAGCGGGAGAGACCCAGTACTTC. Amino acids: CSVGREVAGETQYF.

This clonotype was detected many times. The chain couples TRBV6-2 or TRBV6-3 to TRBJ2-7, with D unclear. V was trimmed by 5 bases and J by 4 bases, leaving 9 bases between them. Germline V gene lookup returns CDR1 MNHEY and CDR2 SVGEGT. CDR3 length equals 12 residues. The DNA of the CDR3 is TGTGCCAGCAGTCCAAGACAATACGAGCAGTACTTC. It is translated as CASSPRQYEQYF.

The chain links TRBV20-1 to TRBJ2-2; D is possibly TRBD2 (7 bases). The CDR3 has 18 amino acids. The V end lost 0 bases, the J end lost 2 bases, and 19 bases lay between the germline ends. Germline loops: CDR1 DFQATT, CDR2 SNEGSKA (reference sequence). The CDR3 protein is CSARDHREASGNTGELFF. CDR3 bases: TGCAGTGCTAGAGATCACAGGGAGGCTAGCGGAAACACCGGGGAGCTGTTTTTT.

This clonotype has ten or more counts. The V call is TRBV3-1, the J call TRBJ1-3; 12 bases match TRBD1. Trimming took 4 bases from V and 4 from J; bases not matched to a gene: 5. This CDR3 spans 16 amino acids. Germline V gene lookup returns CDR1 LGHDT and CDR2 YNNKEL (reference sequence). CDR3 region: CASSLRDRGPGNTIYF. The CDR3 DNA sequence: TGTGCCAGCAGCCTGCGGGACAGGGGGCCCGGAAACACCATATATTTT.

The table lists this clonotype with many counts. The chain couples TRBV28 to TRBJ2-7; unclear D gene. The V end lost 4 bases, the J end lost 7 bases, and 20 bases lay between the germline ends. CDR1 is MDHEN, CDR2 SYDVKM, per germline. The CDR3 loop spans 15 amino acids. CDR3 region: CASSSPGRSTWEQYF. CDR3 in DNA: TGTGCCAGCAGTTCCCCTGGGCGGTCCACCTGGGAGCAGTACTTC.

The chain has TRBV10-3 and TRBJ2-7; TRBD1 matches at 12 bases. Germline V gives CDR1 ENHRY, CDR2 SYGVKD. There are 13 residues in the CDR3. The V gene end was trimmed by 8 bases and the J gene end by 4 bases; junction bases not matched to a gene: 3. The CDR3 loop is CAIGGQGAYEQYF. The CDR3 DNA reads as TGTGCCATCGGGGGACAGGGGGCGTACGAGCAGTACTTC.

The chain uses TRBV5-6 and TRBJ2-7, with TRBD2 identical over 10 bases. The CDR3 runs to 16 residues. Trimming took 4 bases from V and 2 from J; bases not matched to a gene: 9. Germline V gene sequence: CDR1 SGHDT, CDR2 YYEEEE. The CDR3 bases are TGTGCCAGCAGCCCGGCTAGCGGGAGAGGAACCTACGAGCAGTACTTC. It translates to CASSPASGRGTYEQYF.

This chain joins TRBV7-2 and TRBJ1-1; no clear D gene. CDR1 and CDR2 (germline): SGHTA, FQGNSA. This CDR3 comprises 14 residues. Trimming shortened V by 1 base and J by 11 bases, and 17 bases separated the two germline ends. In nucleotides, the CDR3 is TGTGCCAGCAGCTTAGGGGCGGGTTTCCCGGGGGCTTTCTTT. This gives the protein CASSLGAGFPGAFF.